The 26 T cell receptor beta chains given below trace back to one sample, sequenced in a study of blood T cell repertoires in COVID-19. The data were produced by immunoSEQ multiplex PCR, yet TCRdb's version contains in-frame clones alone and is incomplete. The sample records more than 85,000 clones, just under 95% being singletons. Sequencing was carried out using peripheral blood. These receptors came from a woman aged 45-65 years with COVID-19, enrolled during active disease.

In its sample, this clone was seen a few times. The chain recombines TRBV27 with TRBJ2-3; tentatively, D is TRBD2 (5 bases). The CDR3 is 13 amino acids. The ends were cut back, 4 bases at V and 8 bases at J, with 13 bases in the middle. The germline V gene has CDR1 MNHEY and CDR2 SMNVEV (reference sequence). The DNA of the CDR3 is TGTGCCAGCAGTTCCCCCGGGGTGGGTACGCAGTATTTT. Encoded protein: CASSSPGVGTQYF.

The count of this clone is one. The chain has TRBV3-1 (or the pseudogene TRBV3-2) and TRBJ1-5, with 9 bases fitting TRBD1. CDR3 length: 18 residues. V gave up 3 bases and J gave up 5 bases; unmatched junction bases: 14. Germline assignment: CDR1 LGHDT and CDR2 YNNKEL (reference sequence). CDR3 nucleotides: TGTGCCAGCAGCCAGGACCTCCGGGACAGGGCGGGCGATCAGCCCCAGCATTTT. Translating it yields CASSQDLRDRAGDQPQHF.

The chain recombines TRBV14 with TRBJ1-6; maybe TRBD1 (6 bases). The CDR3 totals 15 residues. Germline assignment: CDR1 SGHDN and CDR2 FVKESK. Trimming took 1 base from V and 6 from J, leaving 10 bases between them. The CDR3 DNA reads TGTGCCAGCAGCCAAGCCAGGGGAACTAATTCACCCCTCCACTTT. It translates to CASSQARGTNSPLHF.

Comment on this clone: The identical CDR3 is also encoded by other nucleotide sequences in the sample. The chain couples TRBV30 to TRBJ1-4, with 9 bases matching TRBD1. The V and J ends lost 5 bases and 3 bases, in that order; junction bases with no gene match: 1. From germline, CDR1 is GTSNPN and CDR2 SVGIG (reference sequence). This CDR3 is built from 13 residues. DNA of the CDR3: TGTGCCTGGGGACAGGGGCCTAATGAAAAACTGTTTTTT. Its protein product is CAWGQGPNEKLFF.

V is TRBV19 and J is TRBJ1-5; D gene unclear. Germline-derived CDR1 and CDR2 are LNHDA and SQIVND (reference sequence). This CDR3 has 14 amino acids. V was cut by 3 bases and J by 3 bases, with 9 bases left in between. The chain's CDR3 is CASSIGLSNQPQHF. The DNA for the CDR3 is TGTGCCAGTAGTATCGGTCTCTCCAATCAGCCCCAGCATTTT.

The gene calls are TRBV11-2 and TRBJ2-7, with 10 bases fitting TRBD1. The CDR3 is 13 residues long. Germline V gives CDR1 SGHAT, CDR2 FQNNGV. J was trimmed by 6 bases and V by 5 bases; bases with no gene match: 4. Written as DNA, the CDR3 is TGTGCCAGCAGCAGGACAGGGGGGCGCGAGCAGTACGTC. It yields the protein CASSRTGGREQYV.

The CDR3 DNA follows: TGTGCCAGCAGTGTCGCAGGGCCCAGGGCTACTGAGCAGTTCTTC. This encodes CASSVAGPRATEQFF. V usage is TRBV27 and J usage is TRBJ2-1; possibly TRBD1 for D (5 bases). In germline, CDR1 is MNHEY, CDR2 SMNVEV (reference sequence). The CDR3 length is 15 residues. V was clipped by 5 bases and J by 9 bases, with 20 bases between them.

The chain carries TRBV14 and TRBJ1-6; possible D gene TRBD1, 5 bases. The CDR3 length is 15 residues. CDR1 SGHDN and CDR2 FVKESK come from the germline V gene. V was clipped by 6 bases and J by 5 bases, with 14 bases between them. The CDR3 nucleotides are TGTGCCAGCAGTCCACCTGGACATAATAATTCACCCCTCCACTTT. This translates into CASSPPGHNNSPLHF.

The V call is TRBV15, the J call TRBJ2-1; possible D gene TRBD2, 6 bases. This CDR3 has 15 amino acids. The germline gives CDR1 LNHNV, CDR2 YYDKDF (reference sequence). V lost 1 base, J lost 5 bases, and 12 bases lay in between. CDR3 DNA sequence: TGTGCCACCAGCAGAGCAAGGAGGGTCGACAATGAGCAGTTCTTC. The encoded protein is CATSRARRVDNEQFF. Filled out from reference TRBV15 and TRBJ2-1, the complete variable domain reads DAMVIQNPRYQVTQFGKPVTLSCSQTLNHNVMYWYQQKSSQAPKLLFHYYDKDFNNEADTPDNFQSRRPNTSFCFLDIRSPGLGDTAMYLCATSRARRVDNEQFFGPGTRLTVL.

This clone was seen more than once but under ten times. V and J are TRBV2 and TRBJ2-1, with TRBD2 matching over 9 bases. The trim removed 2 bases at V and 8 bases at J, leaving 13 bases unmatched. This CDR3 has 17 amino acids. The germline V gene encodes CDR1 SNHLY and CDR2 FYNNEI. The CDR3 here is CASSEPSGLASEYEQFF. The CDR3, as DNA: TGTGCCAGCAGTGAACCCTCGGGACTAGCCTCTGAGTATGAGCAGTTCTTC.

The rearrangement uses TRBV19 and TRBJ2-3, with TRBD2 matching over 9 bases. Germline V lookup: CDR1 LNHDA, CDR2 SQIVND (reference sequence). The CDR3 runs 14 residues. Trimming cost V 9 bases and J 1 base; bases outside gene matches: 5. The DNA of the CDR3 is TGTGCCAGCCGAGCGGGGGGTGGCACAGATACGCAGTATTTT. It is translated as CASRAGGGTDTQYF.

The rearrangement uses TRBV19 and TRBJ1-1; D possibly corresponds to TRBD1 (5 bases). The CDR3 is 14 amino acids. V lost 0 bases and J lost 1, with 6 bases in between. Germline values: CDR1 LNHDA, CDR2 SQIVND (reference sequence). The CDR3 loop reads CASSIDGANTEAFF. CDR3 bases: TGTGCCAGTAGTATAGATGGGGCGAACACTGAAGCTTTCTTT.

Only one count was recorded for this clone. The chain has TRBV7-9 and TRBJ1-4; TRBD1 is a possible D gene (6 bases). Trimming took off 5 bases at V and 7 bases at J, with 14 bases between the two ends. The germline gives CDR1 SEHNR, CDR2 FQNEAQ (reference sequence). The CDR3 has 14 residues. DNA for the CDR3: TGTGCCAGCAGCCTTCAGGGGAGTGGTGAAAAACTGTTTTTT. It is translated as CASSLQGSGEKLFF.

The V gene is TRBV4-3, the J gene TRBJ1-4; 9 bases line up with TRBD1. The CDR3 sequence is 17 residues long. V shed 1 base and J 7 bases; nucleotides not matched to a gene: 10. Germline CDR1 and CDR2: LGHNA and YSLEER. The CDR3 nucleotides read TGCGCCAGCAGCCAAGGTCCCCCCGGGACAGGGAGTGAAAAACTGTTTTTT. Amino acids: CASSQGPPGTGSEKLFF.

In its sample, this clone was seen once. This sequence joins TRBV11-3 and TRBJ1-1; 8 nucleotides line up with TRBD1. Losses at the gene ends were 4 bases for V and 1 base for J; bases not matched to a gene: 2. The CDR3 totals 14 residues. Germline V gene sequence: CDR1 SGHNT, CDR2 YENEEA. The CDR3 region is CASSSGGRNTEAFF. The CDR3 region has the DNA TGTGCCAGCAGCTCAGGGGGCAGGAACACTGAAGCTTTCTTT. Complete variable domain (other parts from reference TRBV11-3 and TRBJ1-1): EAGVVQSPRYKIIEKKQPVAFWCNPISGHNTLYWYLQNLGQGPELLIRYENEEAVDDSQLPKDRFSAERLKGVDSTLKIQPAELGDSAVYLCASSSGGRNTEAFFGQGTRLTVV.

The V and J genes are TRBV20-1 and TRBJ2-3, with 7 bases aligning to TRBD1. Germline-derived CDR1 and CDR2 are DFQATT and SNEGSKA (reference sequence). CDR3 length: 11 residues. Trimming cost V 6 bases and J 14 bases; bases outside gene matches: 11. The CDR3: CSALATGPPYF. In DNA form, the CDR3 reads TGCAGTGCGTTAGCGACAGGGCCCCCGTATTTT.

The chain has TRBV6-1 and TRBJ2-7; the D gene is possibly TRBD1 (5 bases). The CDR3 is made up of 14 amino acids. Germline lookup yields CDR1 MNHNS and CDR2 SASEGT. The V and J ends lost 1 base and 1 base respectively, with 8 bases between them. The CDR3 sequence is CASSEGGWSYEQYV. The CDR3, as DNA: TGTGCCAGCAGTGAAGGGGGCTGGTCCTACGAGCAGTACGTC.

The DNA of the CDR3 is TGTGCCAGCAGTGAAGATGAGGGATTCAATGGCTACACCTTC. Translating gives CASSEDEGFNGYTF. The chain employs TRBV2 and TRBJ1-2; the D is unclear. This CDR3 has 14 residues. Trimming removed 1 base at V and 6 bases at J, with 12 bases between. CDR1 is SNHLY and CDR2 is FYNNEI in the germline V gene.

The CDR3 protein is CASSLQGMGEKLFF. CDR3 bases: TGTGCCAGCAGTTTACAGGGGATGGGTGAAAAACTGTTTTTT. The chain recombines TRBV2 with TRBJ1-4; 7 bases are a match to TRBD1. Germline values: CDR1 SNHLY, CDR2 FYNNEI. The CDR3 runs 14 residues. With 5 bases clipped from V and 7 bases from J, the junction kept 7 bases outside the gene matches.

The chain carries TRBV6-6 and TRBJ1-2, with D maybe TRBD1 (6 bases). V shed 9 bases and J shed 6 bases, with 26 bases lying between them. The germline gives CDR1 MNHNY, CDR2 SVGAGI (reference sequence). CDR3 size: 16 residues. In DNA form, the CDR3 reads TGTGCCAGTTTGGGACCGGTCAGGGGAGATATCCATGGCTACACCTTC. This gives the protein CASLGPVRGDIHGYTF.

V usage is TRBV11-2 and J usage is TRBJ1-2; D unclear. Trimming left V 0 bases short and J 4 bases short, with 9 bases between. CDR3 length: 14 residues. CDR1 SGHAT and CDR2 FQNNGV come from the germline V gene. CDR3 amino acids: CASSLEYSPYGYTF. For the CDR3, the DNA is TGTGCCAGCAGCTTAGAGTATTCCCCCTATGGCTACACCTTC.

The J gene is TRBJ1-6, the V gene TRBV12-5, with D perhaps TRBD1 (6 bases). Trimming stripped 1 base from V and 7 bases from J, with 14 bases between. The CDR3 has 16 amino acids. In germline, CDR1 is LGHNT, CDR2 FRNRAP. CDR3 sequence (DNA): TGTGCTAGTGGTTTGGCTACAGGGTTTGGGAATTCACCCCTCCACTTT. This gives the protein CASGLATGFGNSPLHF.

The CDR3 DNA sequence: TGCGCCAGCATCCCGGGACAGATACAGCCCCAGCATTTT. It codes for CASIPGQIQPQHF. The chain is built from TRBV5-1 and TRBJ1-5; TRBD1 matches 7 bases. The CDR3 spans 13 residues. The V segment lost 6 bases and the J segment 7 bases; nucleotides outside the gene matches: 7. Germline CDR1 reads SGHRS; CDR2 reads YFSETQ.

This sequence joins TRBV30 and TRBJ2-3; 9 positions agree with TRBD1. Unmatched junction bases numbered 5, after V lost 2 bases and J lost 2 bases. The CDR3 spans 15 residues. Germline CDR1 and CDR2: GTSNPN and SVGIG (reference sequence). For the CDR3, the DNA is TGTGCCTGGAGTCCGGGACAGGGATCCACAGATACGCAGTATTTT. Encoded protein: CAWSPGQGSTDTQYF.

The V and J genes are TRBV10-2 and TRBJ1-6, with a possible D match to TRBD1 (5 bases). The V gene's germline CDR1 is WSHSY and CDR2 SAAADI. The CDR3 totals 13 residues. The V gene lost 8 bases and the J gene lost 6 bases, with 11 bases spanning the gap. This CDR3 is CASGWGGNSPLHF. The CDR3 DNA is TGCGCCAGCGGGTGGGGGGGTAATTCACCCCTCCACTTT.

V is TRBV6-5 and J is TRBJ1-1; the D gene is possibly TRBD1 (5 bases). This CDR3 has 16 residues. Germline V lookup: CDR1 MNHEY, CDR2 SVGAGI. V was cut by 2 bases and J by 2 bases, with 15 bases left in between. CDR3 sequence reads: CASSYGAEVYNTEAFF. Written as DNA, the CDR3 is TGTGCCAGCAGTTACGGGGCCGAAGTATATAACACTGAAGCTTTCTTT.